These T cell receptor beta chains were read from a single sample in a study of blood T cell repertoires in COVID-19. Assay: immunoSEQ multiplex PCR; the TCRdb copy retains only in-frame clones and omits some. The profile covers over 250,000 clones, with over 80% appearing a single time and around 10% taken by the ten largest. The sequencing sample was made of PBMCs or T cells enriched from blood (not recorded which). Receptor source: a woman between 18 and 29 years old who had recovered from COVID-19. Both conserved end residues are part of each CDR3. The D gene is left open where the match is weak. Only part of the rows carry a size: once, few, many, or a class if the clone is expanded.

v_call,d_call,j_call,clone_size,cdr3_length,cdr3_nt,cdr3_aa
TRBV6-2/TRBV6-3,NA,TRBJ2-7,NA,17,TGTGCCAGCAGTTACCCGATTCCCGGGACAACCACCTACGAGCAGTACTTC,CASSYPIPGTTTYEQYF
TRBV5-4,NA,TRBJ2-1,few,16,TGTGCCAGCAGCGCCGCAGCGGGCCGAAACGACAATGAGCAGTTCTTC,CASSAAAGRNDNEQFF
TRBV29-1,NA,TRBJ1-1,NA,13,TGCAGCGTTGGTACGGGGGGCCACACTGAAGCTTTCTTT,CSVGTGGHTEAFF
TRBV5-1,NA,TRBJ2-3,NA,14,TGCGCCAGCAGCTTGGAACAGTTTACAGATACGCAGTATTTT,CASSLEQFTDTQYF
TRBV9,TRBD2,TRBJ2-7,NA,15,TGTGCCAGCAGCGCAACTAGCGGGGGAAGTCGGGAGCAGTACTTC,CASSATSGGSREQYF
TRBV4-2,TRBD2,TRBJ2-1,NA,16,TGTGCCAGCAGCCAAGAGGGACTCGGGGGGTACAATGAGCAGTTCTTC,CASSQEGLGGYNEQFF
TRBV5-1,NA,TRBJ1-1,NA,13,TGCGCCAGCAGGAATACAGGGAACACTGAAGCTTTCTTT,CASRNTGNTEAFF
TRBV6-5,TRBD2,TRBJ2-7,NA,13,TGTGCCAGCAGTAATGGGAGGGGCTACGAGCAGTACTTC,CASSNGRGYEQYF
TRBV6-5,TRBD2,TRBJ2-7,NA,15,TGTGCCAGCAGTTACCGGAGGGGAGGGCAGTACGAGCAGTACTTC,CASSYRRGGQYEQYF
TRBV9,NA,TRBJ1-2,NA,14,TGTGCCAGCAGCGTAGCCGAACAGGACTATGGCTACACCTTC,CASSVAEQDYGYTF
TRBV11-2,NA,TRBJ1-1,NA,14,TGTGCCAGCAGCTTGTTCCAGGGGTTGGCTGAAGCTTTCTTT,CASSLFQGLAEAFF
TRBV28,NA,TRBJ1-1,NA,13,TGTGCCAGCAGCGTACAGGGAGCCTTTGAAGCTTTCTTT,CASSVQGAFEAFF
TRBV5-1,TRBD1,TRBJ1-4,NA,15,TGCGCCAGCAGCTTGGGGGGACAGGGTGGTGAAAAACTGTTTTTT,CASSLGGQGGEKLFF
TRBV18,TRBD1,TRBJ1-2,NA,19,TGTGCCAGCTCACCAGAAGGTCGGCAGGGGGCAAGAGTTAACTATGGCTACACCTTC,CASSPEGRQGARVNYGYTF
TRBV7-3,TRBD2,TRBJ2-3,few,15,TGTGCCAGCAGTCCCTCGACTAGCGGGATAAATACGCAGTATTTT,CASSPSTSGINTQYF
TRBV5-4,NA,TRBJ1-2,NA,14,TGTGCCAGCAGGGCCCCTCCCGATCACTATGGCTACACCTTC,CASRAPPDHYGYTF
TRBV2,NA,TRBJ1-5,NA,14,TGTGCCAGCAGTCGTAGCAGGGAGGATCAGCCCCAGCATTTT,CASSRSREDQPQHF
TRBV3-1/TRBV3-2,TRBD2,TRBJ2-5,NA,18,TGTGCCAGCAGCCAGCGGACTAGCGGGGGCATTTACCAAGAGACCCAGTACTTC,CASSQRTSGGIYQETQYF
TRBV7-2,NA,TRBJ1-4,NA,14,TGTGCCAGCAGCAGGGACGCGGGGCTTGAAAAACTGTTTTTT,CASSRDAGLEKLFF
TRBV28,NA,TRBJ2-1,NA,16,TGTGCCAGCAGCCGGGGGTCAGGGAAGGGGCACAATGAGCAGTTCTTC,CASSRGSGKGHNEQFF
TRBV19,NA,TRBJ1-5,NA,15,TGTGCCAGTAGACCCCTCGACAGCTACAATCAGCCCCAGCATTTT,CASRPLDSYNQPQHF
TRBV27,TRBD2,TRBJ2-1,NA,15,TGTGCCAGCAGCCGAGCGGGAGGACCCTACAATGAGCAGTTCTTC,CASSRAGGPYNEQFF